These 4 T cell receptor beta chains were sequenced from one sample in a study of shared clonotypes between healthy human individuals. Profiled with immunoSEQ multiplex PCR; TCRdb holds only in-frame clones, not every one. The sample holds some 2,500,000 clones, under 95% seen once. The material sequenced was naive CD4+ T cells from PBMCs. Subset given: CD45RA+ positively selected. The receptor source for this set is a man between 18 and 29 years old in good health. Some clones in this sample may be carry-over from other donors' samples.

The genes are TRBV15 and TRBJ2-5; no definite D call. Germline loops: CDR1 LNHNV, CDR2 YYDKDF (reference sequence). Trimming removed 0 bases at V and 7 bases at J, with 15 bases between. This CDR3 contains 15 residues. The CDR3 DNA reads TGTGCCACCAGCAGAGATTACGGTAGTATAGGGACCCAGTACTTC. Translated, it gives CATSRDYGSIGTQYF.

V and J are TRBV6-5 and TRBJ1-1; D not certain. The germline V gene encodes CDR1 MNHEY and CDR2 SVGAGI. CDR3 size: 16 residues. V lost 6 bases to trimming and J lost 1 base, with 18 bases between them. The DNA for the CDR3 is TGTGCCAGCAGATACGCCTCAGTCTCATCGAACACTGAAGCTTTCTTT. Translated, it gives CASRYASVSSNTEAFF.

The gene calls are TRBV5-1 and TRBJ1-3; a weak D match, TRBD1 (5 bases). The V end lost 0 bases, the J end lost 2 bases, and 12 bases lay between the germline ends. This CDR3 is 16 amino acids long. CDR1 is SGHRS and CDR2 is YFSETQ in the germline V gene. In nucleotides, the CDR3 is TGCGCCAGCAGCTTGGCCCCGGCGGGGGCTGGAAACACCATATATTTT. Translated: CASSLAPAGAGNTIYF.

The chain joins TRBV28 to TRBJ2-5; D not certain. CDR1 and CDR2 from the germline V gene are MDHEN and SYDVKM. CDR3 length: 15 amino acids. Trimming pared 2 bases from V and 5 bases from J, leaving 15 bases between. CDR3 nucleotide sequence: TGTGCCAGCAGTTTACCGAGGACCGTTCAGGAGACCCAGTACTTC. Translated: CASSLPRTVQETQYF.